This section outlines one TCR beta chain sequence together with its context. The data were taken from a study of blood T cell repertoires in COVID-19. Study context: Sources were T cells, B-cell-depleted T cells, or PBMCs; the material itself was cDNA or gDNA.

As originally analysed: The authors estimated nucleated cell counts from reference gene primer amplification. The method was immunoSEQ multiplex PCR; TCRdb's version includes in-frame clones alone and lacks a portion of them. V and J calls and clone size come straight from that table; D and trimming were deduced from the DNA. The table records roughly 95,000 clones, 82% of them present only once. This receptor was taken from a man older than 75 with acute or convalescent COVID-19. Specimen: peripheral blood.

CDR3 DNA: TGTGCCAGCTCACCCCAGAGCCAGGCAGACTATGGCTACACCTTC. Its translation: CASSPQSQADYGYTF. The J gene is TRBJ1-2, the V gene TRBV18, with D unresolved. The CDR3 covers 15 residues. CDR1 KGHSH and CDR2 LQKENI come from the germline V gene. Trimming pared 3 bases from V and 3 bases from J, leaving 14 bases between.